Below are 5 T cell receptor beta chains sequenced from a single sample in a study of cytomegalovirus exposure and HLA in healthy donors. Assay: immunoSEQ multiplex PCR; the TCRdb copy retains only in-frame clones and omits some. Of a few hundred thousand clones in the sample, just over 85% were seen once. The sample consisted of PBMCs. Receptors were obtained from a woman between 18 and 29 years old in good health and CMV-seronegative.

Note on this clone: This sample also contains other DNA sequences that code for the same CDR3. J is TRBJ2-7 and V is TRBV9, with D maybe TRBD2 (5 bases). The germline CDR1 and CDR2 sequences are SGDLS and YYNGEE. CDR3 length: 12 residues. The V end lost 2 bases, the J end lost 4 bases, and 7 bases lay between the germline ends. The CDR3 region is CASSVTGYEQYF. Here the CDR3 DNA reads TGTGCCAGCAGCGTGACGGGATACGAGCAGTACTTC.

J is TRBJ2-7 and V is TRBV30, with 9 bases matching TRBD2. J was trimmed by 7 bases and V by 4 bases; bases with no gene match: 14. The CDR3 has 15 residues. In germline, CDR1 is GTSNPN, CDR2 SVGIG (reference sequence). CDR3 sequence (DNA): TGTGCCTGGACCCGACCCCTAGCGGGAAGGGGAGAGCAGTACTTC. Residues: CAWTRPLAGRGEQYF.

This rearrangement joins TRBV29-1 to TRBJ2-7; D is unresolved. V lost 4 bases to trimming and J lost 2 bases, with 9 bases between them. This CDR3 is 12 amino acids long. The germline CDR1 and CDR2 sequences are SQVTM and ANQGSEA. CDR3 in DNA: TGCAGCGTTGCTATCGCGACCTACGAGCAGTACTTC. This translates into CSVAIATYEQYF.

The CDR3 here is CASSQEAGTNYGYTF. The CDR3 DNA reads as TGCGCCAGCAGCCAAGAGGCAGGAACTAACTATGGCTACACCTTC. The J gene is TRBJ1-2, the V gene TRBV4-3; D is uncertain. Trimming removed 0 bases at V and 0 bases at J, with 8 bases between. CDR3 length: 15 amino acids. The germline CDR1 and CDR2 sequences are LGHNA and YSLEER.

This chain connects TRBV6-5 to TRBJ1-2, with 8 bases lining up with TRBD1. Trimming at V came to 4 bases and at J to 3 bases, leaving 1 base not matched to a gene. Germline V gene sequence: CDR1 MNHEY, CDR2 SVGAGI. The CDR3 extends over 13 amino acids. This CDR3 is CASSSDRDYGYTF. The CDR3 DNA sequence: TGTGCCAGCAGTTCGGACAGGGACTATGGCTACACCTTC.